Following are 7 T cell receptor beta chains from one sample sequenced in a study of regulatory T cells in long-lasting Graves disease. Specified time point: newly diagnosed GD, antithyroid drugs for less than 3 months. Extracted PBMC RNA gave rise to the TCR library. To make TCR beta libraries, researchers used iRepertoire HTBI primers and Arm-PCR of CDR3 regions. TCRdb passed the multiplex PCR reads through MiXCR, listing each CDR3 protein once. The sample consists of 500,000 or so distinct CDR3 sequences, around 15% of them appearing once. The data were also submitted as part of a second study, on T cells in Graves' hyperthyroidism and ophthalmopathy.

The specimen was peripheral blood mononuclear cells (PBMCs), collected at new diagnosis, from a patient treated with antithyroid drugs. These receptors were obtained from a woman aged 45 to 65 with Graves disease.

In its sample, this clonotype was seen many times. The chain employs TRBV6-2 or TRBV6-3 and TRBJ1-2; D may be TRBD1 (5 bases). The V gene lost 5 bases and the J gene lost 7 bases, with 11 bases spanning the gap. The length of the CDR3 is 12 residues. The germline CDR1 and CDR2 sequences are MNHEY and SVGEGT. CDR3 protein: CASSTRTLGYTF. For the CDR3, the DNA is TGTGCCAGCAGTACTCGGACACTTGGCTACACCTTC.

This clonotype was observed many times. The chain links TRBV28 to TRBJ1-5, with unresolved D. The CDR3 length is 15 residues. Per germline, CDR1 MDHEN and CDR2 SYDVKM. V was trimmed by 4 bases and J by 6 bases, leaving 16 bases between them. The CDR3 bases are TGTGCCAGCAGTTCCTCAGCGGGGAGCGTTCAGCCCCAGCATTTT. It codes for CASSSSAGSVQPQHF.

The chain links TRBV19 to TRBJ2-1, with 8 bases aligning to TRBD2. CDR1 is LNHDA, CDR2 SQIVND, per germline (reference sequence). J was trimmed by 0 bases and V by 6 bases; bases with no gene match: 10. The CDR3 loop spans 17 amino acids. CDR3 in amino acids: CASRTGGPFSSYNEQFF. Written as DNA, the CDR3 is TGTGCCAGTAGGACGGGAGGGCCTTTTAGCTCCTACAATGAGCAGTTCTTC. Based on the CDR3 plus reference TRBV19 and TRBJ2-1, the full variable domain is DGGITQSPKYLFRKEGQNVTLSCEQNLNHDAMYWYRQDPGQGLRLIYYSQIVNDFQKGDIAEGYSVSREKKESFPLTVTSAQKNPTAFYLCASRTGGPFSSYNEQFFGPGTRLTVL.

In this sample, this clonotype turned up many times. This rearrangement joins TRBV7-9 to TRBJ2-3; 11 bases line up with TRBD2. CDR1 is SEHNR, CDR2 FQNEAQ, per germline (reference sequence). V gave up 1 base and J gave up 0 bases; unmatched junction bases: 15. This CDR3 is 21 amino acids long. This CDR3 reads CASSLDRALLAGGASTDTQYF. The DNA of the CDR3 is TGTGCCAGCAGCTTAGACCGGGCCCTCCTAGCGGGAGGCGCCAGCACAGATACGCAGTATTTT.

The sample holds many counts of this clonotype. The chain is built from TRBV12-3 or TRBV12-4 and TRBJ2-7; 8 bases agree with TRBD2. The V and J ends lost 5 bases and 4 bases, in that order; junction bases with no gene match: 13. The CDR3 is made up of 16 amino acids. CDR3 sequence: CASSPAGGGNKYEQYF. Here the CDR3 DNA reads TGTGCCAGCAGTCCAGCCGGGGGGGGGAACAAATACGAGCAGTACTTC.

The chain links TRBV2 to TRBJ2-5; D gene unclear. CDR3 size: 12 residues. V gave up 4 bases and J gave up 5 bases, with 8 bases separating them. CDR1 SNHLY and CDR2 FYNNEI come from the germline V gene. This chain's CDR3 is CASSVKIETQYF. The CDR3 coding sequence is TGTGCCAGCAGTGTGAAGATTGAGACCCAGTACTTC.

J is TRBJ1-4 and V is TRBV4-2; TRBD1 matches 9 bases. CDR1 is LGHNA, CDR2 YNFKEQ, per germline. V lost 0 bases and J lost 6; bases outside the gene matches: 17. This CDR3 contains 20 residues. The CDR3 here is CASSQESSRDRVLLDEKLFF. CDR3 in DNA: TGTGCCAGCAGCCAAGAATCATCCCGGGACAGGGTTCTACTTGATGAAAAACTGTTTTTT.